Listed below are T cell receptor beta chains from one sample, sequenced in a study of cytomegalovirus exposure and HLA in healthy donors. Profiled with immunoSEQ multiplex PCR; TCRdb holds only in-frame clones, not every one. The repertoire has some 200,000 clones, about four fifths of them found once; the top ten carry 1.6%. Sequences were obtained from PBMCs. The receptors were sampled from a man over 45 in good health and CMV-seronegative. CDR3s include the opening cysteine and the closing phenylalanine or tryptophan. Each record gives: clone size, J gene, V gene, CDR3 protein. Size is stated for part of the rows, as once, few or many counts, or as a class when the clone is expanded.

abundance: -
j_gene: TRBJ2-7
v_gene: TRBV13
CDR3aa: CASSLPPSGRGVGEQYF

abundance: -
j_gene: TRBJ1-2
v_gene: TRBV6-6
CDR3aa: CASSQTGRYYGYTF

abundance: once
j_gene: TRBJ1-4
v_gene: TRBV6-5
CDR3aa: CASSEGSGGEKLFF

abundance: few
j_gene: TRBJ2-2
v_gene: TRBV4-3
CDR3aa: CASSQLSTGELFF

abundance: few
j_gene: TRBJ1-5
v_gene: TRBV6-5
CDR3aa: CASSREYSNQPQHF

abundance: -
j_gene: TRBJ2-1
v_gene: TRBV7-6
CDR3aa: CASSFLSGSSYNEQFF

abundance: -
j_gene: TRBJ1-1
v_gene: TRBV19
CDR3aa: CASSIARDRTNTEAFF

abundance: -
j_gene: TRBJ1-1
v_gene: TRBV7-2
CDR3aa: CASSLSGGNTEAFF

abundance: -
j_gene: TRBJ1-3
v_gene: TRBV7-2
CDR3aa: CASSRHRVKEAGNTIYF

abundance: -
j_gene: TRBJ1-6
v_gene: TRBV4-1
CDR3aa: CASSQEKGAESPLHF

abundance: -
j_gene: TRBJ1-5
v_gene: TRBV27
CDR3aa: CASSLGQYSNQPQHF

abundance: -
j_gene: TRBJ2-1
v_gene: TRBV28
CDR3aa: CASSFPGQGARRAYNEQFF

abundance: -
j_gene: TRBJ2-5
v_gene: TRBV6-5
CDR3aa: CASSSPSGGSQTQYF

abundance: -
j_gene: TRBJ1-6
v_gene: TRBV5-1
CDR3aa: CASSLGGTNNSPLHF

abundance: -
j_gene: TRBJ2-5
v_gene: TRBV25-1
CDR3aa: CASSGVSGKTQETQYF

abundance: -
j_gene: TRBJ2-3
v_gene: TRBV30
CDR3aa: CAWSGRTDTQYF

abundance: -
j_gene: TRBJ2-7
v_gene: TRBV18
CDR3aa: CASSSGQGASYEQYF

abundance: -
j_gene: TRBJ2-5
v_gene: TRBV5-1
CDR3aa: CASSLAFGEGETQYF

abundance: once
j_gene: TRBJ2-1
v_gene: TRBV5-4
CDR3aa: CASSLGGGRSYNEQFF

abundance: -
j_gene: TRBJ2-1
v_gene: TRBV29-1
CDR3aa: CSVVRGGISEGANEQFF

abundance: -
j_gene: TRBJ2-7
v_gene: TRBV6-1
CDR3aa: CASSEAGGTSYEQYF

abundance: -
j_gene: TRBJ2-3
v_gene: TRBV29-1
CDR3aa: CSVGGWGDRGTGTDTQYF

abundance: -
j_gene: TRBJ2-1
v_gene: TRBV7-9
CDR3aa: CATRGRGYNEQFF

abundance: -
j_gene: TRBJ1-1
v_gene: TRBV19
CDR3aa: CASSLQQGAAVQAFF

abundance: -
j_gene: TRBJ2-7
v_gene: TRBV27
CDR3aa: CASSLTPRYYEQYF

abundance: -
j_gene: TRBJ2-7
v_gene: TRBV7-3
CDR3aa: CASSPQGQSYEQYF

abundance: -
j_gene: TRBJ2-2
v_gene: TRBV7-7
CDR3aa: CASSSGQYPGELFF

abundance: -
j_gene: TRBJ2-4
v_gene: TRBV4-1
CDR3aa: CASSPGQGGVKNIQYF

abundance: -
j_gene: TRBJ1-4
v_gene: TRBV10-3
CDR3aa: CAISESNGDEKLFF

abundance: -
j_gene: TRBJ1-3
v_gene: TRBV5-6
CDR3aa: CASSERVSRNTIYF

abundance: -
j_gene: TRBJ2-2
v_gene: TRBV5-1
CDR3aa: CASSEQGLASGELFF

abundance: -
j_gene: TRBJ1-2
v_gene: TRBV7-2
CDR3aa: CASSSRPGGDGYTF

abundance: -
j_gene: TRBJ2-1
v_gene: TRBV30
CDR3aa: CAWSVSGLAYNEQFF

abundance: -
j_gene: TRBJ2-2
v_gene: TRBV6-5
CDR3aa: CASPESVGELFF

abundance: -
j_gene: TRBJ2-7
v_gene: TRBV7-2
CDR3aa: CASRGAGAEQYF

abundance: -
j_gene: TRBJ2-1
v_gene: TRBV6-1
CDR3aa: CASSDATYRTYNEQFF

abundance: -
j_gene: TRBJ2-2
v_gene: TRBV28
CDR3aa: CASLGDRLNTGELFF

abundance: -
j_gene: TRBJ2-2
v_gene: TRBV27
CDR3aa: CACKGQLRAGELFF

abundance: -
j_gene: -
v_gene: TRBV7-4
CDR3aa: CASSFKQGVIKRASPAEQYF

abundance: -
j_gene: TRBJ2-3
v_gene: TRBV7-2
CDR3aa: CASSFSGSDTQYF

abundance: few
j_gene: TRBJ1-4
v_gene: TRBV29-1
CDR3aa: CSVAGGGPNEKLFF

abundance: -
j_gene: TRBJ2-5
v_gene: TRBV6-5
CDR3aa: CASSPGQGRAQYF

abundance: -
j_gene: TRBJ1-1
v_gene: TRBV28
CDR3aa: CASKPPGENTEAFF

abundance: -
j_gene: TRBJ2-7
v_gene: TRBV7-6
CDR3aa: CASSRRGEEQYF

abundance: -
j_gene: TRBJ2-1
v_gene: TRBV7-9
CDR3aa: CASSLGSGPYNEQFF

abundance: -
j_gene: TRBJ2-1
v_gene: TRBV4-2
CDR3aa: CASSPLAGGSYNEQFF

abundance: -
j_gene: TRBJ2-1
v_gene: TRBV27
CDR3aa: CASGGGDYNEQFF

abundance: -
j_gene: TRBJ2-3
v_gene: TRBV5-5
CDR3aa: CASSLGGGLRRTDTQYF

abundance: -
j_gene: TRBJ2-7
v_gene: TRBV20-1
CDR3aa: CSASEGYEQYF